The 3 T cell receptor beta chains in this list originate from one sample, sequenced in a study of CDR3 diversity in severe acne. From the PCR reads, TCRdb called clonotypes with MiXCR, one entry per CDR3 protein. The data hold about 90,000 distinct CDR3 sequences, with roughly half observed a single time. The sequenced sample consisted of blood. These receptors originate from a male donor in good health, serving as a control.

This clonotype was observed many times. V and J are TRBV2 and TRBJ1-1; TRBD1 agrees at 7 bases. This CDR3 has 11 amino acids. V lost 9 bases to trimming and J lost 6 bases; unmatched junction nucleotides: 4. Germline CDR1 and CDR2: SNHLY and FYNNEI. CDR3 in DNA: TGTGCCAGTGACAGGGATTCTGAAGCTTTCTTT. As protein: CASDRDSEAFF.

Only a few counts were recorded for this clonotype. The chain couples TRBV15 to TRBJ1-2; TRBD1 might be the D (5 bases). Germline V gene sequence: CDR1 LNHNV, CDR2 YYDKDF (reference sequence). The CDR3 runs 13 residues. V dropped 1 base and J dropped 6 bases, with 9 bases sitting between them. CDR3 sequence: CATSRAQGHGYTF. The CDR3 region has the DNA TGTGCCACCAGCAGAGCTCAGGGTCATGGCTACACCTTC.

The V call is TRBV24-1, the J call TRBJ2-6; 9 positions match TRBD2. Trimming cost V 3 bases and J 0 bases; bases outside gene matches: 8. Germline V gene lookup returns CDR1 KGHDR and CDR2 SFDVKD. This CDR3 region has 19 residues. The CDR3 coding sequence is TGTGCCACCAGTGATACGCTTGGCGGGAGGGCCTCTGGGGCCAACGTCCTGACTTTC. This sequence encodes CATSDTLGGRASGANVLTF.